This TCR beta chain is from a study of radiotherapy plus CTLA-4 blockade in lung cancer. Background on the study: Objective responses were observed in 15% to 20% of patients, and disease control was achieved by around 31%.

This CDR3 is 12 amino acids long. Germline loops: CDR1 LNHNV, CDR2 YYDKDF (reference sequence). Sequencing used immunoSEQ multiplex PCR; TCRdb keeps in-frame clones, though not all of them. The sample includes 85,000 to 130,000 clones, about 85% of them seen just once. General study findings and limits: The study found tumor-derived TCR clones expanded in blood after radiotherapy plus ipilimumab.

Concerning this clone itself: Antigen unknown. The junction departs from the called germline gene at one end, perhaps through a read error. Other DNA sequences in this specimen translate into the identical CDR3.

This receptor was identified in a human donor with non-small cell lung cancer that progressed on radiotherapy plus ipilimumab. Some clones in this sample may be carry-over from other donors' samples. Material: peripheral blood, obtained from a patient treated with radiotherapy plus ipilimumab. V and J are TRBV15 and TRBJ1-5; D possibly corresponds to TRBD1 (5 bases). The CDR3 DNA reads TGCGCCACCTCAAACAGGAATCAGCCCCAGCATTTT. Translated: CATSNRNQPQHF.